This entry lists 20 T cell receptor beta chains sequenced from one sample in a study of STAT5B mutations in CD4+ large granular lymphocyte leukemia. Repertoires were generated with immunoSEQ multiplex PCR, while TCRdb's copy carries only in-frame clones and drops some. The sample has 30,000 to 35,000 clones, roughly 65% seen once. The source material was CD4+ T cells from blood buffy coats. Receptor source: a human donor in good health.

The chain is built from TRBV5-6 and TRBJ1-4, with 8 bases aligning to TRBD1. From germline, CDR1 is SGHDT and CDR2 YYEEEE. The length of the CDR3 is 15 residues. The V and J ends lost 4 bases and 4 bases, in that order; junction bases with no gene match: 6. The CDR3 here is CASSSGTGGNEKLFF. In DNA, the CDR3 is TGTGCCAGCAGCAGCGGGACAGGAGGTAATGAAAAACTGTTTTTT.

The V call is TRBV29-1, the J call TRBJ1-3; D is possibly TRBD1 (5 bases). CDR1 is SQVTM and CDR2 is ANQGSEA in the germline V gene. Trimming cost V 0 bases and J 7 bases, with 16 bases left between them. CDR3 size: 15 residues. CDR3 DNA: TGCAGCGTTGAAGATCGGGGCGGCAGGGACAACACCATATATTTT. Residues: CSVEDRGGRDNTIYF.

This clone was observed a handful of times. The chain employs TRBV7-8 and TRBJ1-4; 10 nucleotides align to TRBD1. CDR1 and CDR2 (germline): SGHVS, FQNEAQ. This CDR3 region has 15 residues. V lost 2 bases and J lost 7; bases outside the gene matches: 4. CDR3: CASSLLGQGFEKLFF. The CDR3 coding sequence is TGTGCCAGCAGCTTACTGGGACAGGGGTTTGAAAAACTGTTTTTT.

As for this clone: At one end the junction does not follow the germline gene, possibly because of a read error. The chain employs TRBV2 and TRBJ1-2; perhaps TRBD1 as D (6 bases). This CDR3 is built from 12 residues. Germline-derived CDR1 and CDR2 are SNHLY and FYNNEI. The CDR3: CASSDLGKGGVF. The DNA of the CDR3 is TGTGCCAGCAGCGACCTCGGGAAAGGGGGGGTCTTC. The entire variable domain, with the rest obtained from reference TRBV2 and TRBJ1-2, is as follows: EPEVTQTPSHQVTQMGQEVILRCVPISNHLYFYWYRQILGQKVEFLVSFYNNEISEKSEIFDDQFSVERPDGSNFTLKIRSTKLEDSAMYFCASSDLGKGGVFGSGTRLTVV.

V usage is TRBV5-1 and J usage is TRBJ2-7; D unclear. The V and J ends lost 4 bases and 6 bases respectively, with 14 bases between them. This CDR3 region has 13 residues. Germline values: CDR1 SGHRS, CDR2 YFSETQ. This CDR3 reads CASSPSQAGEQYF. DNA for the CDR3: TGCGCCAGCAGCCCGAGCCAGGCTGGCGAGCAGTACTTC.

V is TRBV4-1 and J is TRBJ2-3; 7 bases line up with TRBD1. Germline assignment: CDR1 MGHRA and CDR2 YSYEKL. CDR3 length: 14 amino acids. V shed 2 bases and J 4 bases; nucleotides not matched to a gene: 3. CDR3 sequence (DNA): TGCGCCAGCAGCCAAAGGGACAGCTCAGATACGCAGTATTTT. Protein sequence: CASSQRDSSDTQYF.

This rearrangement joins TRBV11-1 to TRBJ1-2; D is unclear. This CDR3 has 14 amino acids. CDR1 is SGHAT, CDR2 FQDESV, per germline (reference sequence). V was shortened by 6 bases and J by 2 bases, with 13 bases between the two germline ends. The DNA of the CDR3 is TGTGCCAGCAGGCCGACCCAGCTAAACTATGGCTACACCTTC. This gives the protein CASRPTQLNYGYTF.

The V call is TRBV19, the J call TRBJ1-2; 7 positions match TRBD1. The V gene end was trimmed by 5 bases and the J gene end by 3 bases; junction bases not matched to a gene: 6. Germline CDR1 is LNHDA and CDR2 is SQIVND (reference sequence). The CDR3 is made up of 14 amino acids. CDR3 amino acids: CASSATGDDYGYTF. The DNA of the CDR3 is TGTGCCAGTAGTGCAACAGGGGACGACTATGGCTACACCTTC.

This chain links TRBV18 with TRBJ1-5; 7 bases align to TRBD1. After removal of 5 bases from V and 5 bases from J, the junction contained 6 bases not matched to a gene. Germline-derived CDR1 and CDR2 are KGHSH and LQKENI. The CDR3 length is 14 residues. CDR3 in amino acids: CASSRQGEDQPQHF. The CDR3 coding sequence is TGTGCCAGCTCAAGACAGGGAGAGGATCAGCCCCAGCATTTT.

The chain is built from TRBV7-6 and TRBJ2-3, with a weak D call TRBD1 (6 bases). The CDR3 length is 15 residues. Germline assignment: CDR1 SGHVS and CDR2 FNYEAQ. V dropped 0 bases and J dropped 11 bases, with 18 bases sitting between them. CDR3 in DNA: TGTGCCAGCAGCTTAGCTCAGGCCCAAGCAGGGGTGCAGTATTTT. It encodes CASSLAQAQAGVQYF. Full variable domain (outside the CDR3, taken from reference TRBV7-6 and TRBJ2-3): GAGVSQSPRYKVTKRGQDVALRCDPISGHVSLYWYRQALGQGPEFLTYFNYEAQQDKSGLPNDRFSAERPEGSISTLTIQRTEQRDSAMYRCASSLAQAQAGVQYFGPGTRLTVL.

V is TRBV5-4 and J is TRBJ1-3, with TRBD1 as a possible D gene (5 bases). V lost 0 bases, J lost 7 bases, and 11 bases lay in between. The CDR3 has 14 residues. Germline CDR1 and CDR2: SGHNT and YYREEE (reference sequence). CDR3 nucleotide sequence: TGTGCCAGCAGCTTGGGAGGGGTCTTGAACACCATATATTTT. Its protein is CASSLGGVLNTIYF.

The chain joins TRBV11-3 to TRBJ1-3; 7 positions agree with TRBD1. V was clipped by 3 bases and J by 0 bases; unmatched bases: 2. The germline CDR1 and CDR2 sequences are SGHNT and YENEEA. CDR3 length: 15 amino acids. CDR3 nucleotides: TGTGCCAGCAGCTTTGGGACAGTCTCTGGAAACACCATATATTTT. Amino acids: CASSFGTVSGNTIYF.

The CDR3 DNA is TGTGCCAGCGGGGGGGGAGATAATTCACCCCTCCACTTT. Its protein is CASGGGDNSPLHF. The chain joins TRBV6-6 to TRBJ1-6; TRBD1 might be the D (5 bases). Trimming left V 8 bases short and J 5 bases short, with 10 bases between. CDR1 and CDR2 from the germline V gene are MNHNY and SVGAGI (reference sequence). The CDR3 has 13 residues.

The gene calls are TRBV7-2 and TRBJ2-4; possible D gene TRBD2, 5 bases. V was clipped by 5 bases and J by 7 bases, with 12 bases between them. Germline lookup yields CDR1 SGHTA and CDR2 FQGNSA. The CDR3 runs 13 residues. CDR3 DNA sequence: TGTGCCAGCAGCCCCGAAGAGGGCAACATTCAGTACTTC. This codes for CASSPEEGNIQYF.

The V and J genes are TRBV19 and TRBJ1-4, with D possibly being TRBD1 (6 bases). This CDR3 has 15 residues. V lost 9 bases and J lost 0, with 14 bases in between. Germline V CDR1 and CDR2: LNHDA, SQIVND (reference sequence). This CDR3 reads CASGGGAATNEKLFF. The CDR3 nucleotides read TGTGCCAGCGGGGGGGGCGCCGCAACTAATGAAAAACTGTTTTTT. Full variable domain (rest looked up from reference TRBV19 and TRBJ1-4): DGGITQSPKYLFRKEGQNVTLSCEQNLNHDAMYWYRQDPGQGLRLIYYSQIVNDFQKGDIAEGYSVSREKKESFPLTVTSAQKNPTAFYLCASGGGAATNEKLFFGSGTQLSVL.

The rearrangement uses TRBV18 and TRBJ2-2, with D uncertain. The CDR3 consists of 14 residues. Per the germline V gene, CDR1 is KGHSH and CDR2 is LQKENI. The ends were cut back, 2 bases at V and 2 bases at J, with 6 bases in the middle. CDR3 nucleotides: TGTGCCAGCTCACCAGGCCTCAACACCGGGGAGCTGTTTTTT. It is translated as CASSPGLNTGELFF. Using reference TRBV18 and TRBJ2-2 for the parts outside the CDR3, the full variable domain is NAGVMQNPRHLVRRRGQEARLRCSPMKGHSHVYWYRQLPEEGLKFMVYLQKENIIDESGMPKERFSAEFPKEGPSILRIQQVVRGDSAAYFCASSPGLNTGELFFGEGSRLTVL.

This clone was counted only a few times. The CDR3 DNA is TGTGCCAGCAGCACCCGACAGATGAACACTGAAGCTTTCTTT. It encodes CASSTRQMNTEAFF. The V gene is TRBV9, the J gene TRBJ1-1, with D perhaps TRBD1 (5 bases). The CDR3 contains 14 residues. V lost 4 bases and J lost 0, with 10 bases in between. Looked up from germline, CDR1 is SGDLS and CDR2 is YYNGEE. The full variable domain, in which reference TRBV9 and TRBJ1-1 provide the parts outside the CDR3, is DSGVTQTPKHLITATGQRVTLRCSPRSGDLSVYWYQQSLDQGLQFLIQYYNGEERAKGNILERFSAQQFPDLHSELNLSSLELGDSALYFCASSTRQMNTEAFFGQGTRLTVV.

This clone was seen a few times. This chain connects TRBV27 to TRBJ1-1; no clear D. V dropped 6 bases and J dropped 0 bases, with 8 bases sitting between them. The germline CDR1 and CDR2 sequences are MNHEY and SMNVEV (reference sequence). The CDR3 spans 13 residues. The CDR3 nucleotides are TGTGCCAGCAGCCGAATAATGAACACTGAAGCTTTCTTT. Amino acid sequence: CASSRIMNTEAFF.

This clone was detected a few times. J is TRBJ2-7 and V is TRBV7-8; no reliable D call. The CDR3 sequence is 15 residues long. Germline CDR1 and CDR2: SGHVS and FQNEAQ. V lost 1 base, J lost 2 bases, and 12 bases lay in between. As DNA, the CDR3 is TGTGCCAGCAGCTTAGAAGCCGGAAGGGCCTACGAGCAGTACTTC. Amino acids: CASSLEAGRAYEQYF.

The chain uses TRBV29-1 and TRBJ1-2; a possible D gene is TRBD1 (6 bases). The CDR3 is made up of 14 amino acids. The germline V gene encodes CDR1 SQVTM and CDR2 ANQGSEA. V was cut by 7 bases and J by 0 bases, with 15 bases left in between. The CDR3 DNA follows: TGCAGCGACCTACAGGGACTTCCTAACTATGGCTACACCTTC. Translating it yields CSDLQGLPNYGYTF. Full variable domain (outside the CDR3, taken from reference TRBV29-1 and TRBJ1-2): SAVISQKPSRDICQRGTSLTIQCQVDSQVTMMFWYRQQPGQSLTLIATANQGSEATYESGFVIDKFPISRPNLTFSTLTVSNMSPEDSSIYLCSDLQGLPNYGYTFGSGTRLTVV.